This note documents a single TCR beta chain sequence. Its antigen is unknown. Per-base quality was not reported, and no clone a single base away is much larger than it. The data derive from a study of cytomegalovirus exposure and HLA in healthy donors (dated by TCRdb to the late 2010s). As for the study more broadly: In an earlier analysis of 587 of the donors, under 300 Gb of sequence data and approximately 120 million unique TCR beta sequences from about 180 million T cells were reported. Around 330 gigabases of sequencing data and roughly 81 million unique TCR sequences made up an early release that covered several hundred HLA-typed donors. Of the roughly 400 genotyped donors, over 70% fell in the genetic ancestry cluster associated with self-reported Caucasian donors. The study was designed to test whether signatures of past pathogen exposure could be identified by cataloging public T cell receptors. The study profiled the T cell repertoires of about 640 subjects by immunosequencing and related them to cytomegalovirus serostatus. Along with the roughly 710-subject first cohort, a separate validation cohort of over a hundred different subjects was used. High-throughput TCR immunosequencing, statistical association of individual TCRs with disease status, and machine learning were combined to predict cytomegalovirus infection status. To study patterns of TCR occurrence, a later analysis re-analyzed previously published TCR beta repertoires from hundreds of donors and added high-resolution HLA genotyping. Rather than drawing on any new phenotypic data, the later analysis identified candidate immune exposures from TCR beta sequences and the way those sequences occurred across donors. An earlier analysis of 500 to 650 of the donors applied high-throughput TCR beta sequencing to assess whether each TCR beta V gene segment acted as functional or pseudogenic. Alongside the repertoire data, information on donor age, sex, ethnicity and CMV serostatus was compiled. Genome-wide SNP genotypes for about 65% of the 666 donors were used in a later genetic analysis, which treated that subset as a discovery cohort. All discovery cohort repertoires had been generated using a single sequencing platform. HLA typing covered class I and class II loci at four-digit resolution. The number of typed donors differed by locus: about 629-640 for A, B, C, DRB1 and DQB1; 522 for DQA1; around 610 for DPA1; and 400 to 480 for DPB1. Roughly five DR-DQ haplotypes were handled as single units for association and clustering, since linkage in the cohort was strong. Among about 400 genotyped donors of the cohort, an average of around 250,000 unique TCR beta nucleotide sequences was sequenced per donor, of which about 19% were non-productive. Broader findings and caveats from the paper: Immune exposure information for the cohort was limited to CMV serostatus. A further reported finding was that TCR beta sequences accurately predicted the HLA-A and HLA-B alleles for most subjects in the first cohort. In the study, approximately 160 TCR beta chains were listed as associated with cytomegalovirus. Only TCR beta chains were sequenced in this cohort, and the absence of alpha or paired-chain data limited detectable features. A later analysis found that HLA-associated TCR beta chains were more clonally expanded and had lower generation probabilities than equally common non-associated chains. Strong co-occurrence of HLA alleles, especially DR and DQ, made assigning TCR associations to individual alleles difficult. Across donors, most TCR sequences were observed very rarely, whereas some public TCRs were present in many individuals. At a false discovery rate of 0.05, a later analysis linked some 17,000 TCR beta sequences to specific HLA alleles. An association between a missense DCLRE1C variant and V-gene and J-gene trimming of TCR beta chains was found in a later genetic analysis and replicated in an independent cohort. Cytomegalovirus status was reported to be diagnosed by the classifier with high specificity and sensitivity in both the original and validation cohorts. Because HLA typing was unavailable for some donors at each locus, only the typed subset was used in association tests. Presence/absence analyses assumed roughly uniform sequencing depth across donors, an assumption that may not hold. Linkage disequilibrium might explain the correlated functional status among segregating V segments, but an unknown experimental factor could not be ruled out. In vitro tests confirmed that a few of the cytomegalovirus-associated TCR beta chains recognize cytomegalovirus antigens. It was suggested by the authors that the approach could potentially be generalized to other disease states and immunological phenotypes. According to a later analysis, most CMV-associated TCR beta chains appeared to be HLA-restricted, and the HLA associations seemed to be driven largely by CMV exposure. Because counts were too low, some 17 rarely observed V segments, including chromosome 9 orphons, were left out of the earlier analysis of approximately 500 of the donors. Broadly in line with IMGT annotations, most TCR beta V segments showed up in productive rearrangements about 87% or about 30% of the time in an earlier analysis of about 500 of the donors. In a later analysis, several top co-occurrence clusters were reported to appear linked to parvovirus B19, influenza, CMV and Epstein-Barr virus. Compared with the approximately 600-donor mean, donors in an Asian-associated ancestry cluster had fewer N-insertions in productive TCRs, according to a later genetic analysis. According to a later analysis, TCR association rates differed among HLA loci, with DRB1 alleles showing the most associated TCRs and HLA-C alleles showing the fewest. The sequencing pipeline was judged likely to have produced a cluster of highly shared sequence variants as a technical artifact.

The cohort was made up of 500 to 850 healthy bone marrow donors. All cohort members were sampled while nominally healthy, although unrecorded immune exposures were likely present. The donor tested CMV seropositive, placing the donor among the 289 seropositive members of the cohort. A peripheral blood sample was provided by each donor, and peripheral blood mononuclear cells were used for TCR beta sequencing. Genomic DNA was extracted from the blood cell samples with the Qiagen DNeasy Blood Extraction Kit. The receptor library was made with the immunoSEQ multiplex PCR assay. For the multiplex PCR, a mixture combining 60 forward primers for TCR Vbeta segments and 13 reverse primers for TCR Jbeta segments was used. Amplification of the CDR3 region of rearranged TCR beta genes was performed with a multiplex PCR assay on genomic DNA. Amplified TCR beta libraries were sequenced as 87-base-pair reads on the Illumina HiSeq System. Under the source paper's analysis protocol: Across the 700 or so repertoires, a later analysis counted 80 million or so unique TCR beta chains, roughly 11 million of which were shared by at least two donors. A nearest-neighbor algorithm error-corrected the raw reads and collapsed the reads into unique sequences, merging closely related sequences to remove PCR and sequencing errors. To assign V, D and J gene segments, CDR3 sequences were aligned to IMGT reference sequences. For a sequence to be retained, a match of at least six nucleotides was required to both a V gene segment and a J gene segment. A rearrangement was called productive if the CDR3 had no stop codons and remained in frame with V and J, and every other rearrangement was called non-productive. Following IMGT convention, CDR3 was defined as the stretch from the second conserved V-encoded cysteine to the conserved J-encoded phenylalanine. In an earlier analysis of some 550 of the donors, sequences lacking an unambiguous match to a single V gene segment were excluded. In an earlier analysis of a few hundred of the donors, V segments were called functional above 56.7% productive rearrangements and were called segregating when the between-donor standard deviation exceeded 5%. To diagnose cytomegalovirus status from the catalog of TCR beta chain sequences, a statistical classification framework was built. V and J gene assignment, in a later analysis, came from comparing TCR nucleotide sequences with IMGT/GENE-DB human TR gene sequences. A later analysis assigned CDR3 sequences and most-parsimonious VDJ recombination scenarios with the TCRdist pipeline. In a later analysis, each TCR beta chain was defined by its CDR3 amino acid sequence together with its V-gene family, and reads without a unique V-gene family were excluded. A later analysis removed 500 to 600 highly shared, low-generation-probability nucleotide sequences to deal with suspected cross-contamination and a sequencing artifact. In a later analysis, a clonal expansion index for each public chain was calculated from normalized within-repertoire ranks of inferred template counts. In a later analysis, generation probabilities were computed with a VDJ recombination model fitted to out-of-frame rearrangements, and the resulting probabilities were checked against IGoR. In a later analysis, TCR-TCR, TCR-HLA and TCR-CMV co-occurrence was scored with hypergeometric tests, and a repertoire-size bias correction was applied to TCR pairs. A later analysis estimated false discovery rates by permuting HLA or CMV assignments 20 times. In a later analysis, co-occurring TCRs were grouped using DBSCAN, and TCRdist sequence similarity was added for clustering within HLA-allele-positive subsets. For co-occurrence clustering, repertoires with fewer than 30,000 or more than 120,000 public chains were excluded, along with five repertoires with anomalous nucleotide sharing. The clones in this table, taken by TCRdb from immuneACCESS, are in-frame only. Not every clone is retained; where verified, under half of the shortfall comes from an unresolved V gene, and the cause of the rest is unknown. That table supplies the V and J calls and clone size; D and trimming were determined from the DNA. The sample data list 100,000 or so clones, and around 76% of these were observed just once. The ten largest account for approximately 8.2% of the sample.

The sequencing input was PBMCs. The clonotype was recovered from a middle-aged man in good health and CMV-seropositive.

CDR3 protein: CASSVGDSPTYEQYF. The bases are TGTGCCAGCAGCGTAGGAGACAGCCCTACCTACGAGCAGTACTTC. The rearrangement joined TRBV9 to TRBJ2-7, and possibly TRBD1, on 5 matching bases. Taken from cysteine to phenylalanine, the CDR3 has 15 residues. The CDR3 DNA has 45 bases and is translated from base 1. The germline V gene supplies CDR1 SGDLS and CDR2 YYNGEE. Between the V and J ends, shortened by 0 bases and 2 bases respectively, the junction contains 12 bases.